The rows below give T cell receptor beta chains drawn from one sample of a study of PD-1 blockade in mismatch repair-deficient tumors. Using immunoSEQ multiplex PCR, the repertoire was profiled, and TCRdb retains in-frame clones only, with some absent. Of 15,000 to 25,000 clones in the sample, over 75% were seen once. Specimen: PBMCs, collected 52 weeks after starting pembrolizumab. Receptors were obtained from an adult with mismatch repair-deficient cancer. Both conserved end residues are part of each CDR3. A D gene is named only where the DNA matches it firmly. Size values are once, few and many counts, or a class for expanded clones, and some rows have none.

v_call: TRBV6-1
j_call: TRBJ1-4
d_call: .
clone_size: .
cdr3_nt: TGTGCCAGCAGCGGGGAGGGGTACTCGGGGAAACTGTTTTTT
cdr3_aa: CASSGEGYSGKLFF

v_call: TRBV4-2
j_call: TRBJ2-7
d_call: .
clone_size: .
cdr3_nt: TGTGCCAGCAGCCAAGATTACTCCTACGAGCAGTACTTC
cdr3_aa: CASSQDYSYEQYF

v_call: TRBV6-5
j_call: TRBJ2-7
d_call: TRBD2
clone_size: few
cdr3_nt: TGTGCCAGCAGTTACGGAACGGGAGGGCCGAGGGAGCAGTACTTC
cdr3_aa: CASSYGTGGPREQYF

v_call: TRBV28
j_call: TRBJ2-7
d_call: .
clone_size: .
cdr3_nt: TGTGCCAGCAGTTTAGAACAGGGCAATTACGAGCAGTACTTC
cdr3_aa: CASSLEQGNYEQYF

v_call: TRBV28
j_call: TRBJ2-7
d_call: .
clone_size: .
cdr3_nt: TGTGCCAGCAGTAGGGACAACCCCTACGAGCAGTACTTC
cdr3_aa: CASSRDNPYEQYF

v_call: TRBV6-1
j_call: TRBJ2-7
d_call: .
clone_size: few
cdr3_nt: TGTGCCAGCAGTGAGAACAGGATATCCTACGAGCAGTACTTC
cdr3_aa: CASSENRISYEQYF

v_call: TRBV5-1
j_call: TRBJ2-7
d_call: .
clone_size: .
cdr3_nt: TGCGCCAGCAGCCCAGGAGGGGCGGACGAGCAGTACTTC
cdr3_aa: CASSPGGADEQYF

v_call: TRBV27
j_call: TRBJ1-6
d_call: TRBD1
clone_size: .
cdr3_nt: TGTGCCAGCAGTTTCACGGGACAGGGGTATAATTCACCCCTCCACTTT
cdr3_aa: CASSFTGQGYNSPLHF

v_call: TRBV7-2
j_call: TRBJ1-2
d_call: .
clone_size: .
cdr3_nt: TGTGCCAGCAGCTCGAGGACAGCTTCCTATGGCTACACCTTC
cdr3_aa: CASSSRTASYGYTF

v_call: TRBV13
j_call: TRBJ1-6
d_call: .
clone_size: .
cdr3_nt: TGTGCCAGCAGCTTATCATTGTCACCCCTCCACTTT
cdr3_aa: CASSLSLSPLHF

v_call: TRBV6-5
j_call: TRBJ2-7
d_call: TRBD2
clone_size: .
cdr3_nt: TGTGCCAGCAGTTACCAGACTAGCGGGGTCTACGAGCAGTACTTC
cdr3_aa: CASSYQTSGVYEQYF

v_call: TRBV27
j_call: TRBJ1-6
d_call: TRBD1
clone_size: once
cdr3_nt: TGTGCCAGCAGTTTATCCGGGACAGGGCGGGTCTCGCCCCTCCACTTT
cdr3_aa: CASSLSGTGRVSPLHF

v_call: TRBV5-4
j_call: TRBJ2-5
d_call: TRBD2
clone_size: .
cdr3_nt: TGTGCCAGCAGCGGGACTAGTCAAGAGACCCAGTACTTC
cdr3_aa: CASSGTSQETQYF

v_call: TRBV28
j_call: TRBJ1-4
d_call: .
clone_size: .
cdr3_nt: TGTGCCAGCAGTTTGGTCGGTCCTAATGAAAAACTGTTTTTT
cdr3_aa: CASSLVGPNEKLFF

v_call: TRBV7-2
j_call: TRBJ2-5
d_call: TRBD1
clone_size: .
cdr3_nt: TGTGCCAGCAGCTTTCGACGGACAGGCCCACAAGAGACCCAGTACTTC
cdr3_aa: CASSFRRTGPQETQYF

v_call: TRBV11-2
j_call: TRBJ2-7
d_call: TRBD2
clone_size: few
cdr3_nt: TGTGCCAGCAGCTTAGCCCAGCGGGGCTACGAGCAGTACTTC
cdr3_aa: CASSLAQRGYEQYF

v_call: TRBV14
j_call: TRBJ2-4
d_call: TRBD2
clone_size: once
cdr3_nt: TGTGCCAGCAGCCAATCCGGGAGGAAGGAAAACATTCAGTACTTC
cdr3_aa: CASSQSGRKENIQYF

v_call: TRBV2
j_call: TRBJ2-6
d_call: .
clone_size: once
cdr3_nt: TGTGCCAGCAGTGTACAGGGTTATGGGGCCAACGTCCTGACTTTC
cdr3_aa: CASSVQGYGANVLTF

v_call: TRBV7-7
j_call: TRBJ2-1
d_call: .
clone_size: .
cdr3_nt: TGTGCCAGCAGCGGAGGACTGTCAACGAGATACAATGAGCAGTTCTTC
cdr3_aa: CASSGGLSTRYNEQFF

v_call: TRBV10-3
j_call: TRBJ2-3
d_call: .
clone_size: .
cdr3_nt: TGTGCCATCAGTGAGGCCACAGGGCCAGATACGCAGTATTTT
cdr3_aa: CAISEATGPDTQYF

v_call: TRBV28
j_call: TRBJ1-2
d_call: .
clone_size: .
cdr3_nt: TGTGCCAGCACGGACGACAGGAACTATGGCTACACCTTC
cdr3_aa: CASTDDRNYGYTF

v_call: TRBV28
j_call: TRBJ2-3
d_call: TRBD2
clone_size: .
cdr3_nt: TGTGCCAGCAGTTTGGGGGGGGAATCCACAGATACGCAGTATTTT
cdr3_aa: CASSLGGESTDTQYF

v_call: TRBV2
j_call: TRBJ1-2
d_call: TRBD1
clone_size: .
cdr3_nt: TGTGCCAGCAGACAGGGGCTCTCGTATGGCTACACCTTC
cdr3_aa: CASRQGLSYGYTF

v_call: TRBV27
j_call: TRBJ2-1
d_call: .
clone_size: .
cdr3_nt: TGTGCCAGCAGTTTACGGTTAGCGGTTAGCTCCTACAATGAGCAGTTCTTC
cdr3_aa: CASSLRLAVSSYNEQFF

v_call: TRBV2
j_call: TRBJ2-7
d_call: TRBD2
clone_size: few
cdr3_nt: TGTGCCAGCGCCCGACTAGCGGGAGGCTACGAGCAGTACTTC
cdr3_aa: CASARLAGGYEQYF

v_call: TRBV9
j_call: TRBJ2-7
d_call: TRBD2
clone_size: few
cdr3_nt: TGTGCCAGCAGCGTAGAGGGAGGGAGCGACGAGCAGTACTTC
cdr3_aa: CASSVEGGSDEQYF

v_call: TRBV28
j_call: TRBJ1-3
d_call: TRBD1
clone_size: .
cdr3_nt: TGTGCCAGCAGGTTACAGGGGGCGCTCGGAAACACCATATATTTT
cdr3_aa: CASRLQGALGNTIYF

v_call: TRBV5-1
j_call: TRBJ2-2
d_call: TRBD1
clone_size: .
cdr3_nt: TGCGCCAGCAGCTGGGCCCCGGGACAGGGAACCACCGGGGAGCTGTTTTTT
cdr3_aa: CASSWAPGQGTTGELFF

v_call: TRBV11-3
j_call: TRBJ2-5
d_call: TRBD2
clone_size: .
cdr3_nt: TGTGCCAGCAGCTTAGGACTAGCGGGAGTGGAGACCCAGTACTTC
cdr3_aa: CASSLGLAGVETQYF

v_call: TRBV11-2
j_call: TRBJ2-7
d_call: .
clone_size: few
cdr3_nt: TGTGCCAGCAGTTTGGCCCCAACCTACGAGCAGTACTTC
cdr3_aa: CASSLAPTYEQYF

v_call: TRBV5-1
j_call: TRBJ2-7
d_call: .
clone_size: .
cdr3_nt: TGCGCCAGCAGCTTGGCCGAAGGGGGCTACGAGCAGTACTTC
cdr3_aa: CASSLAEGGYEQYF

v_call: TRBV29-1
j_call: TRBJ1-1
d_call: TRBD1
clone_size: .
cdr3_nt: TGCAGCGCTATGGGACAGATGAACACTGAAGCTTTCTTT
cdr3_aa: CSAMGQMNTEAFF

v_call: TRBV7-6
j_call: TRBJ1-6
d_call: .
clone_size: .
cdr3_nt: TGTGCCAGCAGCTTAGGAGTCGCAGGGCAGAATTCACCCCTCCACTTT
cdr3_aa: CASSLGVAGQNSPLHF

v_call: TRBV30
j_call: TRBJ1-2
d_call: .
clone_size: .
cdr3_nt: TGTGCCTGGAGCACACAGGGCGCCAACACCTTC
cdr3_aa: CAWSTQGANTF

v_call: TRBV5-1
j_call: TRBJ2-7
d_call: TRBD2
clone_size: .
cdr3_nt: TGCGCCAGCAGCAAAACTAGCGGGGTTTACGAGCAGTACTTC
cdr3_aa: CASSKTSGVYEQYF

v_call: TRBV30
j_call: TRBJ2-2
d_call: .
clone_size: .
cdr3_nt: TGTGCCTGGAGTGCCCAGTATGGAGGGAGGAACACCGGGGAGCTGTTTTTT
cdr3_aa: CAWSAQYGGRNTGELFF

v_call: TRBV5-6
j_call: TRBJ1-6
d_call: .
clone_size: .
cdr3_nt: TGTGCCAGCAGCATTGGGCAGGGTTATAATTCACCCCTCCACTTT
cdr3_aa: CASSIGQGYNSPLHF

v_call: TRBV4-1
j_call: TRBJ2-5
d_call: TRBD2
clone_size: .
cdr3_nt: TGCGCCAGCAGCCCCGTTCTAGCGGGACAAGAGACCCAGTACTTC
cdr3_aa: CASSPVLAGQETQYF

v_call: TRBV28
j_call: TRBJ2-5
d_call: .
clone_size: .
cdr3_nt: TGTGCCAGCAGCACACGGAGTCCAGCGACCCAGTACTTC
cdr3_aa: CASSTRSPATQYF

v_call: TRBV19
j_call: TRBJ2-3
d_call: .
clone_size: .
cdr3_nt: TGTGCCAGTAAAGGGGCAGCCGGAACAGATACGCAGTATTTT
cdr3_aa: CASKGAAGTDTQYF

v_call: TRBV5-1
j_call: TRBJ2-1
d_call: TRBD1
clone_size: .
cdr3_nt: TGCGCCAGCAGCTTGGCGGGACAGGGATACAATGAGCAGTTCTTC
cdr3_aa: CASSLAGQGYNEQFF

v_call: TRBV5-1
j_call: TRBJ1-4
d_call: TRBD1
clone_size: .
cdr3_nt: TGCGCCAGCAGTTTGAATCCTAGGAGTCCGGGACAGTATTCAGCAACTAATGAAAAACTGTTTTTT
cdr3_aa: CASSLNPRSPGQYSATNEKLFF

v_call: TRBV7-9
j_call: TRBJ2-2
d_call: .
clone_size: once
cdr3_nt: TGTGCCAGCAGCTTAATACTCACGAACACCGGGGAGCTGTTTTTT
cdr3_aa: CASSLILTNTGELFF

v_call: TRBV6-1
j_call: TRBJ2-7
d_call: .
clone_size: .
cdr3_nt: TGTGCCAGCGCGGTCAGCTCCTACGAGCAGTACTTC
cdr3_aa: CASAVSSYEQYF

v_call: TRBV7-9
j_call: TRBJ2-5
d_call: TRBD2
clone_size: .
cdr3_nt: TGTGCCAGCAGCTCCTGGCGGGGGAGAGGTGAGACCCAGTACTTC
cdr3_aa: CASSSWRGRGETQYF